This T cell receptor (beta chain) is drawn from a study of shared clonotypes between healthy human individuals. Produced via immunoSEQ multiplex PCR; TCRdb's table is partial and in-frame only. There are about 960,000 clones in the sample; 70% to 85% occur only once, and approximately 1.5% lies in the top ten. V dropped 0 bases and J dropped 5 bases, with 10 bases sitting between them. The V gene's germline CDR1 is MNHEY and CDR2 SVGAGI. The CDR3 runs 14 residues. The V call is TRBV6-5, the J call TRBJ1-2; D uncertain. The sequencing sample was made of memory CD4+ T cells sorted from blood. Subset: CD45RA-negative fraction. This TCR was sampled from a man younger than 35 in good health. CDR3 nucleotides: TGTGCCAGCAGTTACTCGAGCCCGCAGTATGGCTACACCTTC. The encoded protein is CASSYSSPQYGYTF.